Shown below are 32 T cell receptor beta chains from a single sample sequenced in a study of identical twins. TCRdb used MiXCR to reprocess the 5' RACE reads, holding one entry per CDR3 protein. This table holds hundreds of thousands of distinct CDR3 sequences, 12% found once. The same sample was also used in a study of yellow fever vaccine responses in identical twins.

Sequenced material: PBMCs. These receptor sequences come from a young woman in good health.

This clonotype came up a few times. This chain joins TRBV6-1 and TRBJ2-5; D remains ambiguous. The V gene's germline CDR1 is MNHNS and CDR2 SASEGT. The CDR3 extends over 14 amino acids. Trimming cost V 1 base and J 0 bases, with 6 bases left between them. CDR3 region: CASSEGPNQETQYF. The CDR3 DNA sequence: TGTGCCAGCAGTGAAGGGCCAAACCAAGAGACCCAGTACTTC.

This clonotype was found a few times. The rearrangement uses TRBV10-3 and TRBJ2-7; TRBD1 agrees at 12 bases. The CDR3 contains 14 residues. V trimming: 6 bases; J trimming: 6 bases; junction bases outside the gene matches: 6. Per the germline V gene, CDR1 is ENHRY and CDR2 is SYGVKD. CDR3 coding DNA: TGTGCCATCAGCGCCGGGACAGGGGGCGGCGAGCAGTACTTC. Amino acids: CAISAGTGGGEQYF.

V usage is TRBV7-9 and J usage is TRBJ2-7; the D is unclear. The CDR3 covers 13 residues. V was pared by 5 bases and J by 3 bases, with 11 bases between. Germline-derived CDR1 and CDR2 are SEHNR and FQNEAQ (reference sequence). The CDR3 reads CASSTTDGYEQYF. CDR3 in DNA: TGTGCCAGCAGCACGACCGACGGCTACGAGCAGTACTTC.

The chain carries TRBV15 and TRBJ1-1; D not resolved. The CDR3 totals 15 residues. V gave up 2 bases and J gave up 1 base, with 11 bases separating them. The germline V gene has CDR1 LNHNV and CDR2 YYDKDF (reference sequence). Here the CDR3 DNA reads TGTGCCACCAGCAGACTTTTAACGGGGAACACTGAAGCTTTCTTT. It is translated as CATSRLLTGNTEAFF.

This clonotype was detected a few times. The chain is built from TRBV4-1 and TRBJ2-1; D unclear. CDR3 length equals 14 residues. Trimming left V 3 bases short and J 8 bases short, with 14 bases between. The germline CDR1 and CDR2 sequences are MGHRA and YSYEKL. This chain's CDR3 is CASSQALESDEQFF. In DNA form, the CDR3 reads TGCGCCAGCAGCCAGGCCTTAGAATCTGATGAGCAGTTCTTC.

This clonotype was detected only a few times. The rearrangement uses TRBV12-3 or TRBV12-4 and TRBJ1-6; D call uncertain. The CDR3 totals 13 residues. V dropped 8 bases and J dropped 5 bases, with 10 bases sitting between them. This CDR3 is CASPVPDNSPLHF. DNA for the CDR3: TGTGCCAGCCCTGTGCCGGATAATTCACCCCTCCACTTT.

This clonotype was found many times. The chain joins TRBV6-5 to TRBJ1-3; D is unclear. Germline V gene sequence: CDR1 MNHEY, CDR2 SVGAGI. V lost 4 bases to trimming and J lost 2 bases, with 15 bases between them. CDR3 size: 16 residues. The CDR3, as DNA: TGTGCCAGCAGTTGGAGCGGGGTGGAAGCTGGAAACACCATATATTTT. It is translated as CASSWSGVEAGNTIYF.

This clonotype was picked up a small number of times. V is TRBV12-3 or TRBV12-4 and J is TRBJ2-7, with 9 bases that match TRBD1. The CDR3 spans 15 residues. Trimming cost V 6 bases and J 0 bases; bases outside gene matches: 6. The CDR3 loop is CASSRDRENSYEQYF. The CDR3 DNA is TGTGCCAGCAGCCGGGACAGGGAGAACTCCTACGAGCAGTACTTC.

The table lists this clonotype with many counts. The chain employs TRBV5-6 and TRBJ2-5; maybe TRBD2 (6 bases). Trimming removed 0 bases from V and 5 bases from J, with 11 bases in between. Looked up from germline, CDR1 is SGHDT and CDR2 is YYEEEE. CDR3 length equals 14 residues. CDR3 amino acids: CASSLGLAVETQYF. In DNA, the CDR3 is TGTGCCAGCAGCTTGGGATTAGCGGTCGAGACCCAGTACTTC. Using reference TRBV5-6 and TRBJ2-5 for the parts outside the CDR3, the full variable domain is DAGVTQSPTHLIKTRGQQVTLRCSPKSGHDTVSWYQQALGQGPQFIFQYYEEEERQRGNFPDRFSGHQFPNYSSELNVNALLLGDSALYLCASSLGLAVETQYFGPGTRLLVL.

This clonotype has just a few counts. The chain uses TRBV20-1 and TRBJ2-1; D not certain. The CDR3 is 12 amino acids. V was shortened by 2 bases and J by 8 bases, with 10 bases between the two germline ends. Germline V gives CDR1 DFQATT, CDR2 SNEGSKA (reference sequence). The chain's CDR3 is CSARRPGDEQFF. CDR3 DNA: TGCAGTGCTAGAAGACCTGGCGATGAGCAGTTCTTC.

This clonotype has only a few counts. This chain joins TRBV20-1 and TRBJ2-3; D tentatively fits TRBD1 or TRBD2 (5 bases each). V shed 5 bases and J shed 1 base, with 13 bases lying between them. The CDR3 length is 14 residues. Germline V lookup: CDR1 DFQATT, CDR2 SNEGSKA (reference sequence). The CDR3, as DNA: TGCAGTGCTTCACGGGACGGAGGCACAGATACGCAGTATTTT. This gives the protein CSASRDGGTDTQYF.

This clonotype was observed a handful of times. CDR3 DNA: TGTGCCAGCAGCTTAGTGACTCGAGATACGCAGTATTTT. The encoded protein is CASSLVTRDTQYF. The V call is TRBV11-2, the J call TRBJ2-3, with D hard to call. This CDR3 is built from 13 residues. In germline, CDR1 is SGHAT, CDR2 FQNNGV. V shed 1 base and J shed 5 bases, with 7 bases lying between them.

This clonotype was picked up one time. The conserved phenylalanine or tryptophan is not found at the CDR3 terminus, so this likely reflects a read error. J is TRBJ2-1 and V is TRBV27, with 7 bases identical to TRBD2. The CDR3 spans 16 residues. Germline CDR1 and CDR2: MNHEY and SMNVEV (reference sequence). The ends lost 5 bases at V and 6 bases at J; junction bases unmatched: 13. The CDR3 DNA reads TGTGCCAGCAGTCTCGGACTAGTGGGAGTTGTCAATGAGCAGTTCTTA. The encoded protein is CASSLGLVGVVNEQFL.

The V and J genes are TRBV20-1 and TRBJ1-3; D perhaps matches TRBD1 (6 bases). The CDR3 consists of 17 residues. Germline assignment: CDR1 DFQATT and CDR2 SNEGSKA (reference sequence). Deletions cut 3 bases from V and 0 bases from J, with 18 bases between. The CDR3 nucleotides read TGCAGTGCTAGGGCAGGGGAATCGAGGATCTCTGGAAACACCATATATTTT. Translated, it gives CSARAGESRISGNTIYF.

This clonotype appeared many times. The chain recombines TRBV7-9 with TRBJ1-5; D is perhaps TRBD1 (5 bases). This CDR3 comprises 14 residues. Trimming took off 0 bases at V and 4 bases at J, with 7 bases between the two ends. Per germline, CDR1 SEHNR and CDR2 FQNEAQ (reference sequence). CDR3 residues: CASSLAGTNQPQHF. For the CDR3, the DNA is TGTGCCAGCAGCTTAGCAGGGACGAATCAGCCCCAGCATTTT.

This clonotype was picked up many times. The chain joins TRBV27 to TRBJ2-1; D may be TRBD1 (5 bases). Trimming pared 4 bases from V and 5 bases from J, leaving 6 bases between. This CDR3 comprises 12 residues. Per germline, CDR1 MNHEY and CDR2 SMNVEV (reference sequence). The CDR3 loop reads CASSSRDNEQFF. CDR3 bases: TGTGCCAGCAGTTCCAGGGACAATGAGCAGTTCTTC.

This clonotype came up a few times. The rearrangement links TRBV9 to TRBJ2-3; unclear D gene. In germline, CDR1 is SGDLS, CDR2 YYNGEE. V lost 0 bases to trimming and J lost 2 bases, with 7 bases between them. The length of the CDR3 is 14 residues. CDR3 DNA: TGTGCCAGCAGCGTAGAACACGACACAGATACGCAGTATTTT. Its translation: CASSVEHDTDTQYF.

This rearrangement joins TRBV5-8 to TRBJ1-4; D unresolved. The CDR3 is 11 residues long. The germline V gene has CDR1 SGHTS and CDR2 YDEGEE. The ends were cut back, 8 bases at V and 14 bases at J, with 16 bases in the middle. CDR3 residues: CASSLNVGLFF. CDR3 bases: TGTGCCAGTTCACTTAATGTTGGGCTGTTTTTT.

This clonotype was seen only a few times. The chain carries TRBV7-6 and TRBJ2-7; D could derive from TRBD1 or TRBD2 (5 bases each). The CDR3 has 13 residues. The ends were cut back, 4 bases at V and 6 bases at J, with 13 bases in the middle. The V gene's germline CDR1 is SGHVS and CDR2 FNYEAQ. The CDR3 sequence is CASSSTAGSEQYV. The DNA for the CDR3 is TGTGCCAGCAGCTCTACAGCAGGGAGCGAGCAGTACGTC.

There are a few counts of this clonotype. The V gene is TRBV6-1, the J gene TRBJ2-1; 9 nucleotides match TRBD2. V shed 6 bases, J shed 7 bases, and the junction held 13 bases outside the gene matches. The CDR3 is 16 amino acids. Looked up from germline, CDR1 is MNHNS and CDR2 is SASEGT. For the CDR3, the DNA is TGTGCCAGCAGCCTCACGATAGCGGGAGTACGGAATGAGCAGTTCTTC. Translating gives CASSLTIAGVRNEQFF.

This clonotype has more than one count but fewer than ten. This chain connects TRBV29-1 to TRBJ2-2; 10 bases are shared with TRBD1. CDR1 is SQVTM, CDR2 ANQGSEA, per germline. The CDR3 has 14 residues. Unmatched junction bases numbered 2, after V lost 4 bases and J lost 3 bases. The CDR3 DNA reads TGCAGCGTTGCGGGACAGGGGTACACCGGGGAGCTGTTTTTT. This translates into CSVAGQGYTGELFF.

CDR3 loop: CASSPGGEGPYEQYV. CDR3 nucleotide sequence: TGTGCCAGCTCACCTGGGGGAGAGGGGCCCTACGAGCAGTACGTC. This sequence joins TRBV18 and TRBJ2-7; D is tentatively TRBD1 or TRBD2 (5 bases each). CDR3 length: 15 residues. Between the trimmed V and J ends, which lost 3 bases and 2 bases, there was a span of 14 bases. Germline V gives CDR1 KGHSH, CDR2 LQKENI.

This clonotype was found a few times. The chain has TRBV5-5 and TRBJ2-1, with D possibly called TRBD1 or TRBD2 (6 bases each). CDR3 length: 15 residues. Trimming pared 2 bases from V and 2 bases from J, leaving 11 bases between. Germline V gene data show CDR1 as SGHKS and CDR2 as YYEKEE (reference sequence). The DNA of the CDR3 is TGTGCCAGCAGCTTTTGGGGGGCCACCTACAATGAGCAGTTCTTC. It codes for CASSFWGATYNEQFF.

This clonotype was found a few times. The chain employs TRBV7-6 and TRBJ2-3; 13 nucleotides agree with TRBD2. V shed 1 base and J 8 bases; nucleotides not matched to a gene: 6. The germline gives CDR1 SGHVS, CDR2 FNYEAQ. The CDR3 is 16 residues long. CDR3 DNA: TGTGCCAGCAGCTTAGGACTAGCGGGAGGTCTCGCTACGCAGTATTTT. Protein product: CASSLGLAGGLATQYF.

This clonotype has ten or more counts. The chain joins TRBV3-1 to TRBJ2-3; no firm D call. CDR1 and CDR2 (germline): LGHDT, YNNKEL (reference sequence). The length of the CDR3 is 14 residues. V lost 5 bases and J 2 bases, leaving 11 bases between the germline ends. Written as DNA, the CDR3 is TGTGCCAGCAGCTCCCAAGGCTCCACAGATACGCAGTATTTT. Its translation is CASSSQGSTDTQYF.

This clonotype was counted a few times. The chain links TRBV18 to TRBJ1-1; D might be TRBD1 (5 bases). The V end lost 3 bases, the J end lost 3 bases, and 20 bases lay between the germline ends. CDR3 length: 17 amino acids. CDR1 KGHSH and CDR2 LQKENI come from the germline V gene. CDR3 protein: CASSPPRGEARDTEAFF. CDR3 nucleotides: TGTGCCAGCTCACCCCCTCGGGGGGAGGCTAGGGACACTGAAGCTTTCTTT. The full variable domain, in which reference TRBV18 and TRBJ1-1 provide the parts outside the CDR3, is NAGVMQNPRHLVRRRGQEARLRCSPMKGHSHVYWYRQLPEEGLKFMVYLQKENIIDESGMPKERFSAEFPKEGPSILRIQQVVRGDSAAYFCASSPPRGEARDTEAFFGQGTRLTVV.

This clonotype was detected a few times. The DNA of the CDR3 is TGCGCCAGCAGAGCGGGACAGGGCTACGAGCAGTACTTC. Its translation: CASRAGQGYEQYF. This chain joins TRBV5-1 and TRBJ2-7, with 9 positions matching TRBD1. CDR3 length equals 13 residues. V lost 5 bases and J lost 3; bases outside the gene matches: 3. Germline CDR1 SGHRS, CDR2 YFSETQ.

This clonotype occurred many times. The chain recombines TRBV7-8 with TRBJ2-1, with TRBD1 matching 11 bases. Germline lookup yields CDR1 SGHVS and CDR2 FQNEAQ. Trimming removed 5 bases from V and 8 bases from J; junction bases left unmatched: 17. The CDR3 length is 18 residues. DNA of the CDR3: TGTGCCAGCAGCGCTCACCCAGCGGGACAGGGGGTGAGGGATGAGCAGTTCTTC. As protein: CASSAHPAGQGVRDEQFF. Using reference TRBV7-8 and TRBJ2-1 for the parts outside the CDR3, the full variable domain is GAGVSQSPRYKVAKRGQDVALRCDPISGHVSLFWYQQALGQGPEFLTYFQNEAQLDKSGLPSDRFFAERPEGSVSTLKIQRTQQEDSAVYLCASSAHPAGQGVRDEQFFGPGTRLTVL.

This clonotype was seen a few times. V gene TRBV12-3 or TRBV12-4 combines with J gene TRBJ1-2; weak D call: TRBD1 (5 bases). This CDR3 spans 14 amino acids. Trimming left V 7 bases short and J 8 bases short, with 20 bases between. The CDR3 sequence: CASTADGGGGGYTF. As DNA, the CDR3 is TGTGCCAGCACAGCGGACGGGGGAGGCGGCGGCTACACCTTC.

This clonotype has a handful of counts. The rearrangement joins TRBV6-4 to TRBJ2-2, with D maybe TRBD1 (6 bases). The CDR3 loop spans 14 amino acids. Trimming stripped 5 bases from V and 1 base from J, with 8 bases between. Germline CDR1 MRHNA, CDR2 SNTAGT. CDR3 DNA sequence: TGTGCCAGCAGTAAGGGACAGAACACCGGGGAGCTGTTTTTT. Protein: CASSKGQNTGELFF.

The chain links TRBV7-8 to TRBJ2-5, with TRBD2 identical over 8 bases. The CDR3 length is 15 residues. Trimming at V came to 5 bases and at J to 2 bases, leaving 7 bases not matched to a gene. From germline, CDR1 is SGHVS and CDR2 FQNEAQ. This CDR3 reads CASSPRLAKQETQYF. CDR3 nucleotide sequence: TGTGCCAGCAGCCCGCGACTAGCGAAACAAGAGACCCAGTACTTC.

This clonotype has only a few counts. The chain joins TRBV5-1 to TRBJ2-2; perhaps TRBD1 as D (5 bases). This CDR3 is 15 amino acids long. Germline V gives CDR1 SGHRS, CDR2 YFSETQ. Trimming removed 2 bases from V and 1 base from J, with 9 bases in between. CDR3 protein: CASSFLGENTGELFF. CDR3 DNA sequence: TGCGCCAGCAGCTTCTTAGGGGAGAACACCGGGGAGCTGTTTTTT. Drawing the rest from reference TRBV5-1 and TRBJ2-2, the complete variable domain is KAGVTQTPRYLIKTRGQQVTLSCSPISGHRSVSWYQQTPGQGLQFLFEYFSETQRNKGNFPGRFSGRQFSNSRSEMNVSTLELGDSALYLCASSFLGENTGELFFGEGSRLTVL.